The 17 T cell receptor beta chains in this list originate from one sample, sequenced in a study of blood T cell repertoires in COVID-19. Profiled with immunoSEQ multiplex PCR; TCRdb holds only in-frame clones, not every one. The table shows about 24,000 clones, with about 82% occurring only once. The sequencing sample was made of peripheral blood. The receptors were gathered from a human donor with active COVID-19. The donor label of this sample is uncertain.

The chain carries TRBV29-1 and TRBJ2-7; D is possibly TRBD1 (6 bases). The germline V gene encodes CDR1 SQVTM and CDR2 ANQGSEA. V was cut by 3 bases and J by 3 bases, with 12 bases left in between. The CDR3 covers 13 residues. The chain's CDR3 is CSVEDQGNYEQYF. In DNA form, the CDR3 reads TGCAGCGTTGAGGATCAGGGGAACTACGAGCAGTACTTC.

This clone appeared once. This chain connects TRBV10-1 to TRBJ2-3; TRBD2 aligns across 7 bases. Looked up from germline, CDR1 is WNHNN and CDR2 is SYGVQD (reference sequence). This CDR3 has 15 amino acids. V was pared by 8 bases and J by 2 bases, with 10 bases of the junction left unmatched. The CDR3, as DNA: TGCGCCAGCTCTCCCGGGGGGTTCCTCACAGATACGCAGTATTTT. Translated, it gives CASSPGGFLTDTQYF.

The J gene is TRBJ1-3, the V gene TRBV6-5; the match to TRBD1 covers 7 bases. Trimming took 6 bases from V and 1 from J; bases not matched to a gene: 6. Germline assignment: CDR1 MNHEY and CDR2 SVGAGI. This CDR3 has 15 residues. CDR3 sequence: CASRGGRLSGNTIYF. In nucleotides, the CDR3 is TGTGCCAGCAGAGGGGGCAGGCTTTCTGGAAACACCATATATTTT.

This clone was detected only once. The chain carries TRBV9 and TRBJ2-7; 10 bases are a match to TRBD1. The CDR3 is 19 amino acids. With V trimmed by 0 bases and J by 6 bases, 18 bases remained unmatched. Germline assignment: CDR1 SGDLS and CDR2 YYNGEE. CDR3 sequence (DNA): TGTGCCAGCAGCGTAGACCCTTGGGGTGGGGGACAGGGGAAAGGCGAGCAGTACTTC. It translates to CASSVDPWGGGQGKGEQYF. The full variable domain, rest sourced from reference TRBV9 and TRBJ2-7, is DSGVTQTPKHLITATGQRVTLRCSPRSGDLSVYWYQQSLDQGLQFLIQYYNGEERAKGNILERFSAQQFPDLHSELNLSSLELGDSALYFCASSVDPWGGGQGKGEQYFGPGTRLTVT.

V gene TRBV7-3 combines with J gene TRBJ2-1; D perhaps matches TRBD1 (5 bases). V lost 1 base, J lost 4 bases, and 11 bases lay in between. The CDR3 is 15 residues long. Per the germline V gene, CDR1 is SGHTA and CDR2 is FQGTGA. CDR3 DNA sequence: TGTGCCAGCAGCTTAAGGGGCGGTCTTTACAATGAGCAGTTCTTC. Translated, it gives CASSLRGGLYNEQFF.

The chain is built from TRBV6-5 and TRBJ1-2, with D perhaps TRBD1 (5 bases). The ends were cut back, 7 bases at V and 4 bases at J, with 13 bases in the middle. CDR3 length: 13 amino acids. Germline V gives CDR1 MNHEY, CDR2 SVGAGI. The CDR3 nucleotides are TGTGCCAGCACCACGGGGGTTGGCTATGGCTACACCTTC. Protein product: CASTTGVGYGYTF.

V usage is TRBV19 and J usage is TRBJ2-5; D uncertain. The germline V and J ends were trimmed by 4 bases and 1 base, with 13 bases remaining between them. Germline V lookup: CDR1 LNHDA, CDR2 SQIVND (reference sequence). The CDR3 has 15 residues. CDR3 sequence: CASSTYGGSQETQYF. The CDR3 DNA follows: TGTGCCAGTAGTACCTATGGCGGATCCCAAGAGACCCAGTACTTC.

J is TRBJ2-1 and V is TRBV18, with no clear D. This CDR3 is 15 amino acids long. Germline V gene sequence: CDR1 KGHSH, CDR2 LQKENI. Trimming stripped 2 bases from V and 0 bases from J, with 8 bases between. The CDR3 DNA reads as TGTGCCAGCTCACCATTTCCCCTCTCCTACAATGAGCAGTTCTTC. Translation gives CASSPFPLSYNEQFF.

The V gene is TRBV15, the J gene TRBJ1-4, with 7 nucleotides matching TRBD1. CDR3 length: 17 amino acids. CDR1 LNHNV and CDR2 YYDKDF come from the germline V gene (reference sequence). The J segment lost 10 bases and the V segment lost 2 bases, leaving 16 bases of the junction unmatched. This chain's CDR3 is CATSRTTNGQVKGKLFF. Here the CDR3 DNA reads TGTGCCACCAGCAGAACTACGAACGGACAGGTGAAGGGAAAACTGTTTTTT.

The V gene is TRBV5-1, the J gene TRBJ2-5; 10 bases line up with TRBD2. The CDR3 totals 15 residues. Trimming at V came to 2 bases and at J to 4 bases, leaving 5 bases not matched to a gene. Germline V lookup: CDR1 SGHRS, CDR2 YFSETQ. CDR3 residues: CASSFGTSVAETQYF. The CDR3 DNA sequence: TGCGCCAGCAGCTTTGGGACTAGCGTCGCAGAGACCCAGTACTTC.

The rearrangement links TRBV7-9 to TRBJ1-2; 8 bases fit TRBD1. The V and J ends lost 5 bases and 4 bases, in that order; junction bases with no gene match: 6. The germline V gene encodes CDR1 SEHNR and CDR2 FQNEAQ (reference sequence). The CDR3 loop spans 14 amino acids. For the CDR3, the DNA is TGTGCCAGCAGCCTGACAGGGGATCCCTATGGCTACACCTTC. It is translated as CASSLTGDPYGYTF.

This sequence joins TRBV7-9 and TRBJ1-5; D not resolved. The CDR3 consists of 15 residues. V was cut by 1 base and J by 2 bases, with 9 bases left in between. Germline lookup yields CDR1 SEHNR and CDR2 FQNEAQ (reference sequence). The CDR3 protein is CASSLGSGGNQPQHF. CDR3 bases: TGTGCCAGCAGCTTAGGGTCCGGGGGCAATCAGCCCCAGCATTTT.

The rearrangement links TRBV29-1 to TRBJ2-5, with 16 bases fitting TRBD2. CDR1 SQVTM and CDR2 ANQGSEA come from the germline V gene. This CDR3 has 16 amino acids. J gave up 5 bases and V 5 bases, and 8 bases lay outside the gene matches. CDR3 coding DNA: TGCAGCGTTCGCGGGACTAGCGGGAGGGCGACGGAGACCCAGTACTTC. Translating it yields CSVRGTSGRATETQYF.

This sequence joins TRBV3-1 (or the pseudogene TRBV3-2) and TRBJ2-7; D is perhaps TRBD1 (5 bases). Deletions cut 0 bases from V and 5 bases from J, with 14 bases between. This CDR3 contains 15 residues. Germline CDR1 is LGHDT and CDR2 is YNNKEL (reference sequence). CDR3 loop: CASSQEPLRAHEQYF. The CDR3 DNA follows: TGTGCCAGCAGCCAAGAGCCCCTCAGGGCCCACGAGCAGTACTTC.

In this sample, this clone turned up once. The V call is TRBV19, the J call TRBJ2-5; tentatively, D is TRBD1 (5 bases). The germline CDR1 and CDR2 sequences are LNHDA and SQIVND (reference sequence). V was trimmed by 5 bases and J by 6 bases, leaving 16 bases between them. The CDR3 runs 14 residues. CDR3 amino acids: CASSLQVPPQTQYF. In DNA, the CDR3 is TGTGCCAGTAGTTTACAGGTACCCCCCCAGACCCAGTACTTC.

This clone was seen a single time. J is TRBJ2-1 and V is TRBV3-1 (or the pseudogene TRBV3-2); 7 bases fit TRBD2. From germline, CDR1 is LGHDT and CDR2 YNNKEL (reference sequence). This CDR3 has 15 residues. The junction had 9 bases not matched to a gene; V was cut back by 3 bases and J by 7 bases. Written as DNA, the CDR3 is TGTGCCAGCAGCCATGGCTCGGGACTAACGAATGAGCAGTTCTTC. Its translation: CASSHGSGLTNEQFF.

The V call is TRBV12-3 or TRBV12-4, the J call TRBJ2-3, with D tentatively TRBD1 (6 bases). Trimming shortened V by 6 bases and J by 3 bases, and 10 bases separated the two germline ends. The length of the CDR3 is 13 residues. Here the CDR3 DNA reads TGTGCCAGCAGCACAGGGTTAACAGATACGCAGTATTTT. It is translated as CASSTGLTDTQYF.